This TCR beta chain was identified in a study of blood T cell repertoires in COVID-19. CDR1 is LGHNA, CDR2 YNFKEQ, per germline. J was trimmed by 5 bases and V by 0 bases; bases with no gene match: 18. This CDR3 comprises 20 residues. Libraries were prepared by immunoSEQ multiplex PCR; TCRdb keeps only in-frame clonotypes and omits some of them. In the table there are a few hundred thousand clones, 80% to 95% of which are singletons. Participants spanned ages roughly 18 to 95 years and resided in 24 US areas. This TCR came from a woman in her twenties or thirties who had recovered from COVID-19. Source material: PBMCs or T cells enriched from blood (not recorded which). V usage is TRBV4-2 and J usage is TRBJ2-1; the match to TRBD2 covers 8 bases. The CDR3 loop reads CASSQDGPLRGTSRDNEQFF. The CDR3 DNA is TGTGCCAGCAGCCAAGATGGACCCTTAAGAGGGACTAGTAGGGACAATGAGCAGTTCTTC.